The 4 T cell receptor beta chains presented below share a single source sample, sequenced in a study of OX40 agonist ivuxolimab in advanced cancers. The repertoire was sequenced with immunoSEQ multiplex PCR; TCRdb's copy has only in-frame clones and lacks some. The sample has roughly 60,000 clones; more than 75% are singletons. This specimen was CD4+ or CD8+ T cells sorted from blood, taken in a trial of the OX40 agonist ivuxolimab. These receptors were obtained from an adult with an advanced solid tumor such as melanoma, head and neck, liver or kidney cancer.

The chain joins TRBV28 to TRBJ2-6; the D is unclear. This CDR3 contains 15 residues. V lost 2 bases and J lost 2, with 7 bases in between. Germline V gene data show CDR1 as MDHEN and CDR2 as SYDVKM. CDR3 loop: CASSLNEAGANVLTF. CDR3 sequence (DNA): TGTGCCAGCAGTTTAAATGAAGCTGGGGCCAACGTCCTGACTTTC.

On this clone itself: Other DNA sequences in this sample translate to the same CDR3. This chain uses TRBV29-1 with TRBJ2-2; D may match TRBD1 or TRBD2 (7 bases each). The CDR3 is 15 amino acids. V lost 4 bases, J lost 4 bases, and 16 bases lay in between. The germline V gene encodes CDR1 SQVTM and CDR2 ANQGSEA. This CDR3 is CSVGEGTGVTGELFF. CDR3 bases: TGCAGCGTTGGGGAGGGAACAGGGGTCACCGGGGAGCTGTTTTTT.

V is TRBV28 and J is TRBJ1-2; D may be TRBD1 (6 bases). CDR1 is MDHEN, CDR2 SYDVKM, per germline. The CDR3 contains 13 residues. V lost 3 bases, J lost 8 bases, and 13 bases lay in between. CDR3 region: CASSFEGGRGYTF. The CDR3 DNA is TGTGCCAGCAGTTTCGAAGGGGGAAGGGGCTACACCTTC.

This clone was recorded a few times. The chain employs TRBV4-2 and TRBJ2-5, with 8 bases matching TRBD2. The CDR3 has 16 residues. Trimming at V came to 0 bases and at J to 5 bases, leaving 8 bases not matched to a gene. CDR1 is LGHNA, CDR2 YNFKEQ, per germline. CDR3 region: CASSQDTPGGPETQYF. CDR3 bases: TGTGCCAGCAGCCAAGATACCCCGGGAGGGCCTGAGACCCAGTACTTC.